These T cell receptor beta chains were read from a single sample in a study of PD-1 blockade in classical Hodgkin lymphoma. TCRdb keeps only in-frame clones here, not all; method: immunoSEQ multiplex PCR. The sample includes 25,000 to 40,000 clones, 81% of them seen just once. The source was peripheral blood mononuclear cells (PBMCs), collected before the fourth cycle of nivolumab. These receptors were taken from a human donor with classical Hodgkin lymphoma. Both conserved end residues are part of each CDR3. The D gene is left open where the match is weak. Expanded clones are given a class, and other clones once, few, many or no size at all.

J gene	D gene	clone size	V gene	CDR3 DNA	CDR3 protein
TRBJ1-2	.	.	TRBV19	TGTGCCAGTAGCCTCAGGGCAAACTATGGCTACACCTTC	CASSLRANYGYTF
TRBJ1-2	TRBD1	.	TRBV19	TGTGCCAGTAGTATAGTGGCGACAGGGGGCTTTGTCTATGGCTACACCTTC	CASSIVATGGFVYGYTF
TRBJ2-3	.	.	TRBV27	TGTGCCAGCAGTTTTGGCTATACAGATACGCAGTATTTT	CASSFGYTDTQYF
TRBJ1-4	.	few	TRBV27	TGTGCCAGCAGTCGGTGGAGCACTAATGAAAAACTGTTTTTT	CASSRWSTNEKLFF
TRBJ1-2	.	.	TRBV6-6	TGTGCCAGCAGTCGGGACGGGGGCTACACCTTC	CASSRDGGYTF
TRBJ1-2	.	.	TRBV29-1	TGCAGCGTAGCGGTCAGGGATGTTGGTGGCTACACCTTC	CSVAVRDVGGYTF
TRBJ2-1	TRBD2	.	TRBV5-1	TGCGCCAGCAGCTTTACGTCGGGGGGGAATGAGCAGTTCTTC	CASSFTSGGNEQFF
TRBJ2-3	TRBD2	.	TRBV7-2	TGTGCCAGCAGCTTAGATCGTGCCACTAGCGGGCTTAGCACAGATACGCAGTATTTT	CASSLDRATSGLSTDTQYF
TRBJ1-4	.	.	TRBV7-2	TGTGCCAGCAGCTTAGCGCTCGGCAGCAGAGAAAAACTGTTTTTT	CASSLALGSREKLFF
TRBJ2-2	TRBD1	.	TRBV7-2	TGTGCCAGCAGCTCTGGGACAGCGAACACCGGGGAGCTGTTTTTT	CASSSGTANTGELFF
TRBJ2-1	.	.	TRBV14	TGTGCCAGCAGCCAAGTCAATGAGCAGTTCTTC	CASSQVNEQFF
TRBJ1-5	.	few	TRBV4-2	TGTGCCAGCAGCCATGAAGCCACTCAGCCCCAGCATTTT	CASSHEATQPQHF
TRBJ1-1	.	.	TRBV5-4	TGTGCCAGCAGCTTCGGGCGGAACACTGAAGCTTTCTTT	CASSFGRNTEAFF